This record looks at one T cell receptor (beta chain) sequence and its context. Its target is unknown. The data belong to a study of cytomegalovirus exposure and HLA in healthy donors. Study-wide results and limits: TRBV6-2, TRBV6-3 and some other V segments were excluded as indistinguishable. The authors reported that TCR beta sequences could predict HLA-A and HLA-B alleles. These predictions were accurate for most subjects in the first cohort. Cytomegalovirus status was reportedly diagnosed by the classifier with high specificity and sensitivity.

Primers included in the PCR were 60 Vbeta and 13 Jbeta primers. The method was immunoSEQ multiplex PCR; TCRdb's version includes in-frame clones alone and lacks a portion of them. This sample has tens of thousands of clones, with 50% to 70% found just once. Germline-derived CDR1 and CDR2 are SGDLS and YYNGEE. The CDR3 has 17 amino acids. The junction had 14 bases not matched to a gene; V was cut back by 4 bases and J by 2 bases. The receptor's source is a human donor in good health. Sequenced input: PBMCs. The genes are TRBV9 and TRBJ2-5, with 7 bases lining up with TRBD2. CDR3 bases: TGTGCCAGCAGCACCGGGACTATCGTCGTAGGACAAGAGACCCAGTACTTC. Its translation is CASSTGTIVVGQETQYF.